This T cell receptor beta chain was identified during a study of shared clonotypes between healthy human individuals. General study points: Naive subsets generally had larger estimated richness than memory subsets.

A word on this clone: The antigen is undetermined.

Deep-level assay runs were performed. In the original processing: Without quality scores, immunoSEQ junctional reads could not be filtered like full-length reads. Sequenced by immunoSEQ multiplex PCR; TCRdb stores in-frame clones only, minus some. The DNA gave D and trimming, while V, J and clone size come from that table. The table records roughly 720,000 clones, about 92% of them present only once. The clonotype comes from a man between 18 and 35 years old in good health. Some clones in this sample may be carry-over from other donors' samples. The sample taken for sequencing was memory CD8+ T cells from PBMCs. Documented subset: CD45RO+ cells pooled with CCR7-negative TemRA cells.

CDR3 residues: CASSLGSDAEANTGELFF. The CDR3 DNA follows: TGTGCCAGCAGCTTAGGATCCGACGCGGAAGCGAACACCGGGGAGCTGTTTTTT. This chain connects TRBV7-2 to TRBJ2-2, with D unclear. This CDR3 comprises 18 residues. V was cut by 1 base and J by 0 bases, with 15 bases left in between. Germline V gene lookup returns CDR1 SGHTA and CDR2 FQGNSA.